The T cell receptor (beta chain) under discussion was sequenced for a study of human T cells and chemical hapten exposure. Study conclusions and caveats: Sensitizing with DPC caused no change in TCRs above 1 in 1000 frequency.

In the case of this clonotype: Antigen: not known.

Trimming took off 5 bases at V and 4 bases at J, with 17 bases between the two ends. Per the germline V gene, CDR1 is MDHEN and CDR2 is SYDVKM. The CDR3 extends over 15 amino acids. Time point: patch test 1, 2 weeks after DPC sensitization. This sample's treatment: therapeutic diphenylcyclopropenone sensitization with weekly scalp DPC. TCRdb reprocessed the RACE reads with MiXCR, giving one entry per CDR3 protein. The sample shows 150,000 or so distinct CDR3 sequences, more than 12% of them seen only once. The sample here was whole blood, taken in connection with sensitization to the hapten diphenylcyclopropenone (DPC). The sequence was collected from a woman between 25 and 40 years old with alopecia areata. Some clones in this sample may be carry-over from other donors' samples. V is TRBV28 and J is TRBJ1-1; D is possibly TRBD1 (6 bases). The CDR3 DNA reads TGTGCCAGCAGTCTACTTGGTTACAGGGCCACTGAAGCTTTCTTT. Translation: CASSLLGYRATEAFF. Full variable domain (outside the CDR3, taken from reference TRBV28 and TRBJ1-1): DVKVTQSSRYLVKRTGEKVFLECVQDMDHENMFWYRQDPGLGLRLIYFSYDVKMKEKGDIPEGYSVSREKKERFSLILESASTNQTSMYLCASSLLGYRATEAFFGQGTRLTVV.